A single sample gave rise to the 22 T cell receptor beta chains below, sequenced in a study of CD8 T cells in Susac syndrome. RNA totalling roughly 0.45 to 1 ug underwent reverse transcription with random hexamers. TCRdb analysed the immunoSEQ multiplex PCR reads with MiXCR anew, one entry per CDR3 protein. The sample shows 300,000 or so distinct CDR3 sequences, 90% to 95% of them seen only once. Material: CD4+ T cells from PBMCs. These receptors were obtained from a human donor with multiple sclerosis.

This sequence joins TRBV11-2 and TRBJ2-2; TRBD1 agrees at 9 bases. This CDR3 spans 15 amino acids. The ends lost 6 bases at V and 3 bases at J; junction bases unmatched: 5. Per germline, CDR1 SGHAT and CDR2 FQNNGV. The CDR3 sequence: CASSRDRVDTGELFF. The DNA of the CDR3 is TGTGCCAGCAGTCGGGACAGGGTCGACACCGGGGAGCTGTTTTTT.

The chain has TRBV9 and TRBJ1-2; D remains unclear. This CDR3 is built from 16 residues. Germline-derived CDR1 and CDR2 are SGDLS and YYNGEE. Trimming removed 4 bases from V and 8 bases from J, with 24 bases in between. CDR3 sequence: CASSPRSTLWEQGYTF. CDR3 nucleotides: TGTGCCAGCAGCCCTCGATCGACCCTCTGGGAGCAGGGCTACACCTTC.

The CDR3 reads CSVLRRGRENTEAFF. The CDR3 DNA sequence: TGCAGCGTCCTAAGAAGGGGACGGGAGAACACTGAAGCTTTCTTT. This chain joins TRBV29-1 and TRBJ1-1, with a possible D match to TRBD1 (5 bases). Trimming removed 6 bases at V and 1 base at J, with 18 bases between. The CDR3 length is 15 residues. Germline CDR1 reads SQVTM; CDR2 reads ANQGSEA.

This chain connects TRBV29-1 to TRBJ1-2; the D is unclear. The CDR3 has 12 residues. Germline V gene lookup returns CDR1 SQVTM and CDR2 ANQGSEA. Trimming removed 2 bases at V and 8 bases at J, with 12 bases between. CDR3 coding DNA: TGCAGCGTTGAAAAAAGAACGGGAGGCTACACCTTC. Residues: CSVEKRTGGYTF.

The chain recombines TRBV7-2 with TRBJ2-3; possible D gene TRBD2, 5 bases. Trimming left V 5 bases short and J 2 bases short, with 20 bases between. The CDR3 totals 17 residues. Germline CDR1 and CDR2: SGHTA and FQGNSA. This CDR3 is CASSARTATHPTDTQYF. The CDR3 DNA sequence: TGTGCCAGCAGCGCCCGGACTGCCACACATCCCACAGATACGCAGTATTTT.

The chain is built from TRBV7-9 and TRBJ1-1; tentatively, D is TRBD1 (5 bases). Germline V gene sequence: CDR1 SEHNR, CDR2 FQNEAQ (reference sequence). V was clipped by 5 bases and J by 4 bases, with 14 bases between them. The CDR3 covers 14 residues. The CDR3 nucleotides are TGTGCCAGCAGCCCCGAATACAGGACCACTGAAGCTTTCTTT. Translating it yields CASSPEYRTTEAFF.

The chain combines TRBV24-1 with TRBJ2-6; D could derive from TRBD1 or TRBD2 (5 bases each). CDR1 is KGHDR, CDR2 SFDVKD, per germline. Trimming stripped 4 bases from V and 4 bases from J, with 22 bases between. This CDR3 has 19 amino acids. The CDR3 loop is CATSDSHLVRGTGANVLTF. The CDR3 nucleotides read TGTGCCACCAGTGACTCCCACCTAGTCCGGGGCACCGGGGCCAACGTCCTGACTTTC.

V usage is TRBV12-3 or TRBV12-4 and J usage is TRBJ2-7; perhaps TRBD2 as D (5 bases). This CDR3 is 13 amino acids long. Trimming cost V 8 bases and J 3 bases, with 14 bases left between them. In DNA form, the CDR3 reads TGTGCCAGCGGCTTGTCCAGCGGCTACGAGCAGTACTTC. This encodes CASGLSSGYEQYF.

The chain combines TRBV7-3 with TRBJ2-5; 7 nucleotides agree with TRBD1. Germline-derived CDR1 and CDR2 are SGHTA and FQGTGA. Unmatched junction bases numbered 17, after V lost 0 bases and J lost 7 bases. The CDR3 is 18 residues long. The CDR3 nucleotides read TGTGCCAGCAGCTTAACCCCCCGCCGGCGACAGGGTTTGGGGACCCAGTACTTC. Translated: CASSLTPRRRQGLGTQYF.

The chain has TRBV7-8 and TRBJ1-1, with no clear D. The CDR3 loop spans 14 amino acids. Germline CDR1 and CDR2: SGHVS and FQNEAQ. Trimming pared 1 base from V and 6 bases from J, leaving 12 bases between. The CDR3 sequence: CASSLGVGVSEAFF. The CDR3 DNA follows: TGTGCCAGCAGCTTAGGAGTCGGGGTTTCTGAAGCTTTCTTT. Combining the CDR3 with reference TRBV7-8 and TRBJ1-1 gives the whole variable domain GAGVSQSPRYKVAKRGQDVALRCDPISGHVSLFWYQQALGQGPEFLTYFQNEAQLDKSGLPSDRFFAERPEGSVSTLKIQRTQQEDSAVYLCASSLGVGVSEAFFGQGTRLTVV.

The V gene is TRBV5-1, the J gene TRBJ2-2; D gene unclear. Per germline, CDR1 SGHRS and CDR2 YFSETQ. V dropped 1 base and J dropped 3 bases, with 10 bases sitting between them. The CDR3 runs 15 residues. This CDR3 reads CASSLTTADTGELFF. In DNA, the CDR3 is TGCGCCAGCAGCTTGACGACGGCAGACACCGGGGAGCTGTTTTTT.

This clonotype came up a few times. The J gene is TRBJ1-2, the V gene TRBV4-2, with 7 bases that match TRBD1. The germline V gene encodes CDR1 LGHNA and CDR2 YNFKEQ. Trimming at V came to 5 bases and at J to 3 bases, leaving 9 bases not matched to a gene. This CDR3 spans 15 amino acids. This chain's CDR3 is CASSKGGQRDYGYTF. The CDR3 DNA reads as TGTGCCAGCAGCAAAGGGGGACAGAGGGACTATGGCTACACCTTC.

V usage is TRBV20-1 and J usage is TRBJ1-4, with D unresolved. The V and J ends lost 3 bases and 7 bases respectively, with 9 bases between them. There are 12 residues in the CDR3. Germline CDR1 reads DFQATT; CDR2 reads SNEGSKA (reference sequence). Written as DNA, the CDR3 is TGCAGTGCTAGTCGAGGTCGTGAAAAACTGTTTTTT. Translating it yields CSASRGREKLFF.

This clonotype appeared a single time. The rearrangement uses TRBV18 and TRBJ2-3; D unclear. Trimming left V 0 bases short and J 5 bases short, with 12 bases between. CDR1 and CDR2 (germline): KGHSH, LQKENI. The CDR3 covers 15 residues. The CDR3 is CASSPPEPLRDTQYF. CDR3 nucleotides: TGTGCCAGCTCACCACCCGAGCCCTTACGAGATACGCAGTATTTT.

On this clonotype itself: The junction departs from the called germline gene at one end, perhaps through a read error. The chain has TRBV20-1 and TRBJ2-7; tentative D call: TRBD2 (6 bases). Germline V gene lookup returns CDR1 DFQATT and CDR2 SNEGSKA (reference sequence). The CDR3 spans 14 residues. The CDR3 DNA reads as TGCAGTGCTCGAGACTCCGGGAGCCCCTACGAGCAGTACTTC. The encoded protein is CSARDSGSPYEQYF.

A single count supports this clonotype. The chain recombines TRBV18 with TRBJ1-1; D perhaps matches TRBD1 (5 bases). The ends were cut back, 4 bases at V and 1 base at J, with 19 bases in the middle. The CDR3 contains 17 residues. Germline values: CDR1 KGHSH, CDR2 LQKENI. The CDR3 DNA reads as TGTGCCAGCTCACTGCTCGAAAACAGGTTCTCGAACACTGAAGCTTTCTTT. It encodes CASSLLENRFSNTEAFF.

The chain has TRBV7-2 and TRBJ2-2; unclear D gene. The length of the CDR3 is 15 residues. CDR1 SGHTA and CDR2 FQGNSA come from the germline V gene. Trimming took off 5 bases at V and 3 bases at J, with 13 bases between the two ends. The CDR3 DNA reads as TGTGCCAGCAGCCCCAGCCGGACGGACACCGGGGAGCTGTTTTTT. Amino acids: CASSPSRTDTGELFF.

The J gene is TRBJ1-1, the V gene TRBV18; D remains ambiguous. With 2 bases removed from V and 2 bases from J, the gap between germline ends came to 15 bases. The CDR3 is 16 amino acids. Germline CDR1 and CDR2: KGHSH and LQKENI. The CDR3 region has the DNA TGTGCCAGCTCACCAATAGTAACGGGTAGTAACACTGAAGCTTTCTTT. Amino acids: CASSPIVTGSNTEAFF.

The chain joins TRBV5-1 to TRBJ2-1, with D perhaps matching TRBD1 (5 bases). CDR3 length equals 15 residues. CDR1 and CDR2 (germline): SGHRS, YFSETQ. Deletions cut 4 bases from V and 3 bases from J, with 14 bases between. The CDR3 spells CASSPDKGNYNEQFF. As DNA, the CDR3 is TGCGCCAGCAGCCCTGACAAGGGGAACTACAATGAGCAGTTCTTC.

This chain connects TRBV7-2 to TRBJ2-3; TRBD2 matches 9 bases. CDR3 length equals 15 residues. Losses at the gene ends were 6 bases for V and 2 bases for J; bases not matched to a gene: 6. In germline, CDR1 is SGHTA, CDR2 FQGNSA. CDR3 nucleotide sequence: TGTGCCAGCAGTTCGCGGGGGGGGACCACAGATACGCAGTATTTT. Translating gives CASSSRGGTTDTQYF.

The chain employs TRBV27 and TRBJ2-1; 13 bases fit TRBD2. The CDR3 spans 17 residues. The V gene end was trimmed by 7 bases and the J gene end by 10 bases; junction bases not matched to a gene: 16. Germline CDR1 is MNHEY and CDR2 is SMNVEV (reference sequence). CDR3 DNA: TGTGCCAGCACCCCCCAACCGGGACTAGCGGGACAAAAGGAGCAGTTCTTC. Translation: CASTPQPGLAGQKEQFF.

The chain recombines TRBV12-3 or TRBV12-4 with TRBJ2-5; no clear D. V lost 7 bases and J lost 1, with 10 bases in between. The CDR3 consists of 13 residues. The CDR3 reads CASTFSSQETQYF. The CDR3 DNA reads TGTGCCAGCACCTTTAGCAGCCAAGAGACCCAGTACTTC.